Described below is a single TCR beta chain sequence and its context. Its cognate antigen is unknown. This sample is drawn from a study of OX40 agonist ivuxolimab in advanced cancers. Turning to the study itself: Three patients got partial responses; one had hepatocellular carcinoma and two had cutaneous melanoma.

The data were produced by immunoSEQ multiplex PCR, yet TCRdb's version contains in-frame clones alone and is incomplete. The sample lists 50,000 to 70,000 clones, about 86% occurring once. Findings and limits, study-wide: The CD4+ and CD8+ T cells in the blood had expanded clonally by week 6 at 0.1 to 3.0 mg/kg.

This CDR3 comprises 16 residues. V was cut by 4 bases and J by 0 bases, with 14 bases left in between. CDR1 and CDR2 (germline): SGHTS, YDEGEE. This clonotype was obtained from an adult with an advanced solid tumor such as melanoma, head and neck, liver or kidney cancer. The starting material was CD4+ or CD8+ T cells sorted from blood, obtained in a trial of the OX40 agonist ivuxolimab. V is TRBV5-8 and J is TRBJ2-1; D gene uncertain. The CDR3 sequence is CASSQVDSDSYNEQFF. The DNA of the CDR3 is TGTGCCAGCAGCCAAGTTGACTCAGACTCCTACAATGAGCAGTTCTTC.